The rows below give T cell receptor beta chains drawn from one sample of a study of T cells in Graves' hyperthyroidism and ophthalmopathy. TCRdb reprocessed the multiplex PCR reads via MiXCR and lists one record per CDR3 protein. Here the sample spans hundreds of thousands of distinct CDR3 sequences, 12% to 15% being singletons. Sequencing was done on a sample of blood. The source of these receptors is a woman between 35 and 50 years old with Graves' hyperthyroidism. Both conserved end residues are part of each CDR3. The D gene is left open where the match is weak. Clone size reads once, few, many, or a class if the clone is expanded.

>15|TRBJ1-1|TRBV13|TRBD1|many
TGTGCCAGCAGCCCCCCATCAGGGGGTTTCACTGAAGCTTTCTTT
CASSPPSGGFTEAFF
>14|TRBJ2-1|TRBV19|.|few
TGTGCCAGTAGTATTGAACTAGTATTCGATGAGCAGTTCTTC
CASSIELVFDEQFF
>15|TRBJ2-5|TRBV11-2|.|many
TGTGCCAGCAGCTTAGGTCGGGGGTCGGTTGACACCCAGTACTTC
CASSLGRGSVDTQYF
>14|TRBJ2-3|TRBV12-3/TRBV12-4|TRBD2|many
TGTGCCAGCAGTTTTCTAGCGGGCCCAGATACGCAGTATTTT
CASSFLAGPDTQYF
>15|TRBJ2-7|TRBV6-1|.|many
TGTGCCAGCAGTGTAGGAAGCGGGTTCCCCTCGGAGCAGTACTTC
CASSVGSGFPSEQYF
>15|TRBJ1-5|TRBV28|.|many
TGTGCCAGCAGTTTGCCGGGACTTAGCAATCAGCCCCAGCATTTT
CASSLPGLSNQPQHF
>12|TRBJ1-1|TRBV30|.|many
TGTGCCTGGATTCTACAGGGCACTGAAGCTTTCTTT
CAWILQGTEAFF
>15|TRBJ1-2|TRBV3-1|.|many
TGTGCCAGCAGCCAAGTTGACGGAGCTAACTATGGCTACACCTTC
CASSQVDGANYGYTF
>14|TRBJ2-5|TRBV6-1|.|many
TGTGCCAGCAGTATGGGGGGCCGGGAAGAGACCCAGTACTTC
CASSMGGREETQYF
>15|TRBJ2-7|TRBV18|TRBD2|many
TGTGCCAGCTCCCCTGGGACTAGCGTATCCTACGAGCAGTACTTC
CASSPGTSVSYEQYF